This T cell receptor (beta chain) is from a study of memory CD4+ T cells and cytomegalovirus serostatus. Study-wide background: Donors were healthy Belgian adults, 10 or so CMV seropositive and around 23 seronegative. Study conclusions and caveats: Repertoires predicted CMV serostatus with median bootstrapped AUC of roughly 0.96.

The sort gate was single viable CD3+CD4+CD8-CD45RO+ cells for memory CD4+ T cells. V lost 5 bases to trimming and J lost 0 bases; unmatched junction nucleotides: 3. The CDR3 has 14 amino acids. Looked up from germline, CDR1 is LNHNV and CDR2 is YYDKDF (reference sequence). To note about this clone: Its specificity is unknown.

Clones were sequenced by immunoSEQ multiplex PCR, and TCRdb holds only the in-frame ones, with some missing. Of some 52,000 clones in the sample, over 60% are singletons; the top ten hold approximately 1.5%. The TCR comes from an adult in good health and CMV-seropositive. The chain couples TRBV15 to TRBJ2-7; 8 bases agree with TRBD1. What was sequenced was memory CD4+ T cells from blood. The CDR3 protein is CATSRDRTSYEQYF. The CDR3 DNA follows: TGTGCCACCAGCCGGGACAGGACCTCCTACGAGCAGTACTTC.